This T cell receptor (beta chain) was recorded in a study of cytomegalovirus exposure and HLA in healthy donors. Study-level results: Whilst most TCR sequences proved rare, a subset of public TCRs occurred across many donors. That first-cohort TCR clusters tended to co-occur in the roughly 110 validation repertoires was found in a later analysis. Cytomegalovirus-associated TCR beta chains were listed, numbering some 180.

The repertoire was sequenced with immunoSEQ multiplex PCR; TCRdb's copy has only in-frame clones and lacks some. The table records about 160,000 clones, around 96% of them present only once. Turning to this clone: The antigen is not known.

Germline V gene sequence: CDR1 MNHNY, CDR2 SVGAGI (reference sequence). The V end lost 6 bases, the J end lost 0 bases, and 15 bases lay between the germline ends. This CDR3 comprises 16 residues. While the first cohort had 600 to 800 subjects, the donors belonged to the separate validation cohort of fewer than 150 subjects. The chain links TRBV6-6 to TRBJ2-4, with D possibly being TRBD2 (6 bases). The TCR comes from a woman under 30 in good health and CMV-seronegative. Sequencing was carried out using PBMCs. Here the CDR3 DNA reads TGTGCCAGCAGACTCCGGGACTCCATAGCCAAAAACATTCAGTACTTC. Amino acids: CASRLRDSIAKNIQYF.